Listed here is a single T cell receptor (beta chain). What it binds is not known. The study drew the donors from its approximately 110-subject validation cohort, separate from the roughly 700-subject first cohort. This entry is derived from a study of cytomegalovirus exposure and HLA in healthy donors. Study at large: The same platform as the approximately 700 first-cohort repertoires was used for the 100 to 150 validation repertoires, a later analysis reported. The study's findings and limits: Diagnosis of cytomegalovirus status made by the classifier reportedly showed high specificity and sensitivity. Most TCR sequences showed up rarely, but some public TCRs showed up in many donors.

After removal of 2 bases from V and 4 bases from J, the junction contained 5 bases not matched to a gene. This CDR3 has 16 amino acids. Germline CDR1 and CDR2: LNHNV and YYDKDF (reference sequence). Only in-frame clones appear in the TCRdb table, and some are missing; sequencing was by immunoSEQ multiplex PCR. This sample has 250,000 to 300,000 clones, with 85% to 90% found just once. This TCR came from a woman aged 18-29 years in good health and CMV-seronegative. Sequencing was done on a sample of PBMCs. The chain is built from TRBV15 and TRBJ2-5; 12 nucleotides line up with TRBD1. CDR3 sequence reads: CATSRPGTGGLETQYF. The CDR3 DNA follows: TGTGCCACCAGCAGACCCGGGACAGGGGGCTTAGAGACCCAGTACTTC.